What follows describes a single TCR beta chain. Its antigen is unknown. The record has no base qualities; no much larger clone is one base away. This entry comes from a study of cytomegalovirus exposure and HLA in healthy donors (dated by TCRdb to 2015 to 2018). With respect to the entire study: In an earlier analysis of 587 of the donors, 250 to 300 Gb of sequence data and 95 million to 130 million unique TCR beta sequences from approximately 180 million T cells were reported. An early release covering 550 to 700 HLA-typed donors comprised about 290 gigabases of sequencing data and tens of millions of unique TCR sequences. Among the roughly 400 genotyped donors, approximately 82% belonged to the genetic ancestry cluster associated with self-reported Caucasian donors. The study was designed to test whether signatures of past pathogen exposure could be identified by cataloging public T cell receptors. Using immunosequencing, the study profiled T cell repertoires from 550 to 750 subjects and related those repertoires to cytomegalovirus serostatus. Besides the first cohort of some 670 subjects, a separate validation cohort made up of 120 different subjects was used. To predict cytomegalovirus infection status, the study combined high-throughput TCR immunosequencing, statistical association of individual TCRs with disease status, and machine learning. A later analysis re-examined previously published TCR beta repertoires from just over 650 donors and added high-resolution HLA genotyping to investigate patterns of TCR occurrence. The later analysis used no new phenotypic data to find candidate immune exposures, relying instead on TCR beta sequences and their occurrence across donors. An earlier analysis of some 500 of the donors used high-throughput TCR beta sequencing to judge whether each TCR beta V gene segment behaved as functional or pseudogenic. Donor age, sex, ethnicity and CMV serostatus were collected together with the repertoire data. A later genetic analysis took genome-wide SNP genotypes for about 55% of the roughly 700 donors and used that subset as a discovery cohort. Every discovery cohort repertoire had been produced on one sequencing platform. HLA typing covered class I and class II loci at four-digit resolution. The number of typed donors differed by locus: about 620-630 for A, B, C, DRB1 and DQB1; roughly 510 for DQA1; around 580 for DPA1; and 400 to 480 for DPB1. A handful of DR-DQ haplotypes were handled as single units for association and clustering because linkage in the cohort was strong. Among roughly 400 genotyped donors of the cohort, an average of approximately 240,000 unique TCR beta nucleotide sequences was sequenced per donor, of which 15% to 20% were non-productive.

Library method: the immunoSEQ multiplex PCR assay. The multiplex PCR relied on a mix of 60 forward primers for TCR Vbeta segments and 13 reverse primers for TCR Jbeta segments. The CDR3 region of rearranged TCR beta genes was amplified from genomic DNA by a multiplex PCR assay. On the Illumina HiSeq System, the amplified TCR beta libraries were sequenced as 87-base-pair reads. The study's processing was this. Across the 500 to 750 repertoires, a later analysis counted roughly 77 million unique TCR beta chains, roughly 11 million of which were shared by at least two donors. Raw reads were error-corrected and collapsed into unique sequences by a nearest-neighbor algorithm in which closely related sequences were merged to remove PCR and sequencing errors. V, D and J gene segments were assigned by aligning CDR3 sequences to IMGT reference sequences. For a sequence to be retained, at least a six-nucleotide match to both a V gene segment and a J gene segment was required. Rearrangements were called productive when the CDR3 lacked stop codons and stayed in frame with V and J; all others were non-productive. CDR3 was defined by IMGT convention, running from the second conserved V-encoded cysteine to the conserved J-encoded phenylalanine. In an earlier analysis of just under 600 of the donors, sequences lacking an unambiguous match to a single V gene segment were excluded. An earlier analysis of several hundred of the donors called V segments functional above 56.7% productive rearrangements and segregating when the between-donor standard deviation exceeded 5%. A statistical classification framework was built to diagnose cytomegalovirus status from the catalog of TCR beta chain sequences. In a later analysis, V and J genes were assigned by comparing TCR nucleotide sequences against IMGT/GENE-DB human TR gene sequences. A later analysis assigned CDR3 sequences and most-parsimonious VDJ recombination scenarios with the TCRdist pipeline. In a later analysis, every TCR beta chain was defined by the combination of its CDR3 amino acid sequence and its V-gene family, and reads without a unique V-gene family were dropped. A later analysis removed 592 highly shared, low-generation-probability nucleotide sequences to deal with suspected cross-contamination and a sequencing artifact. For each public chain, a later analysis derived a clonal expansion index from normalized ranks of inferred template counts within each repertoire. A later analysis computed generation probabilities with a VDJ recombination model fitted to out-of-frame rearrangements, and checked the results against IGoR. In a later analysis, TCR-TCR, TCR-HLA and TCR-CMV co-occurrence was scored with hypergeometric tests, and a repertoire-size bias correction was applied to TCR pairs. A later analysis estimated false discovery rates by permuting HLA or CMV assignments 20 times. In a later analysis, co-occurring TCRs were grouped using DBSCAN, with TCRdist sequence similarity added in when clustering inside HLA-allele-positive subsets. Repertoires with fewer than 30,000 or more than 120,000 public chains were left out of co-occurrence clustering, as were about 5 repertoires with anomalous nucleotide sharing. As stored in TCRdb, this immuneACCESS dataset retains in-frame rearrangements with V and J assigned. A fraction of the clones does not appear; measured against another copy, unresolved V genes explain less than half of the discrepancy, and the remainder lacks a known reason. V and J calls plus clone size are reproduced from that table; the DNA served to infer D and trimming. The sample has 100,000 to 120,000 clones on record, roughly three quarters of them singletons. Roughly 1.2% of the sample goes to the ten largest clones.

The cohort consisted of approximately 670 healthy bone marrow donors. All cohort members were sampled while nominally healthy, although unrecorded immune exposures were likely present. The donor tested CMV seronegative and was one of the 352 seronegative cohort members. Each donor provided a peripheral blood sample, and peripheral blood mononuclear cells were used for TCR beta sequencing. The Qiagen DNeasy Blood Extraction Kit was used to extract genomic DNA from the blood cell samples. The full study reports these points: The cohort was sequenced for TCR beta chains only, and without alpha or paired-chain data the features that could be detected were limited. In a later analysis, the rate of TCR association differed among HLA loci, with DRB1 alleles having the most associated TCRs and HLA-C alleles having the fewest. The sequencing pipeline was judged likely to have produced a cluster of highly shared sequence variants as a technical artifact. When HLA alleles, especially DR and DQ, strongly co-occurred, attributing TCR associations to individual alleles was difficult. Because counts were too low, some 16 rarely observed V segments, including chromosome 9 orphons, were excluded from the earlier analysis of about 500 of the donors. The authors suggested that the approach could potentially be generalized to other disease states and immunological phenotypes. The presence/absence analyses assumed that sequencing depth was roughly uniform across donors, and that assumption may not be true. A further reported finding was that TCR beta sequences accurately predicted the HLA-A and HLA-B alleles for most subjects in the first cohort. At a false discovery rate of 0.05, a later analysis linked under 20,000 TCR beta sequences to specific HLA alleles. A later genetic analysis associated a missense DCLRE1C variant with V-gene and J-gene trimming of TCR beta chains, and an independent cohort replicated the association. According to a later genetic analysis, donors in an Asian-associated ancestry cluster had fewer N-insertions in productive TCRs than the approximately 700-donor mean. In a later analysis, HLA-associated TCR beta chains showed more clonal expansion and lower generation probabilities than non-associated chains that were equally common. Most CMV-associated TCR beta chains appeared to be HLA-restricted in a later analysis, and the HLA associations seemed to be driven largely by CMV exposure. Cytomegalovirus status was reported to be diagnosed by the classifier with high specificity and sensitivity in both the original and validation cohorts. A later analysis reported that several top co-occurrence clusters appeared linked to parvovirus B19, influenza, CMV and Epstein-Barr virus. In an earlier analysis of around 600 of the donors, most TCR beta V segments were observed in productive rearrangements about 90% or about 30% of the time, broadly matching IMGT annotations. A total of 164 TCR beta chains were listed by the study as associated with cytomegalovirus. The only immune exposure information available for the cohort was CMV serostatus. HLA typing was unavailable for some donors at each locus, so association tests used only the typed subset. Correlated functional status among segregating V segments might be attributable to linkage disequilibrium, but an unknown experimental factor could not be ruled out. Most TCR sequences were observed very rarely across donors, whereas some public TCRs were present in many individuals. In vitro tests confirmed that a few of the cytomegalovirus-associated TCR beta chains recognize cytomegalovirus antigens. Because the 87-base-pair reads could not distinguish some IMGT-functional V segments, including TRBV6-2 and TRBV6-3, those segments were excluded.

CDR1 is given as LGHNA and CDR2 as YSLEER, both from the germline V gene. Germline trimming: 5 bases from V, 1 base from J; junction bases outside gene matches: 2. The CDR3 contains 14 residues, cysteine and phenylalanine counted. Only the CDR3 DNA stays, 42 bases, in frame from base 1. The receptor was derived from a man aged 35 to 55 in good health and CMV-seronegative. Recombination linked TRBV4-3 to TRBJ1-3; 7 bases in the junction line up with TRBD1. Material: PBMCs. The CDR3 protein sequence reads: CASSEDRSGNTIYF. The DNA sequence is as follows: TGCGCCAGCAGCGAGGACAGGTCTGGAAACACCATATATTTT.